This T cell receptor (beta chain) stems from a study of cytomegalovirus exposure and HLA in healthy donors. Whereas donors were nominally healthy upon sampling, unrecorded immune exposures were probable. The study's findings and limits: Cytomegalovirus status was reportedly diagnosed by the classifier with high sensitivity and specificity.

The CDR3 loop spans 11 amino acids. The germline V and J ends were trimmed by 5 bases and 5 bases, with 5 bases remaining between them. Germline V lookup: CDR1 MNHEY, CDR2 SVGAGI. A remark on this clone: Antigen unknown. Other DNA sequences in the same sample also yield this CDR3.

The PCR was carried out with 60 Vbeta primers and 13 Jbeta primers. The repertoire was sequenced with immunoSEQ multiplex PCR; TCRdb's copy has only in-frame clones and lacks some. The sample lists around 130,000 clones; 76% were seen once. This rearrangement joins TRBV6-5 to TRBJ2-3; D remains ambiguous. The sequence was obtained from a man in his forties in good health and CMV-seronegative. The specimen was PBMCs. CDR3 region: CASSRLDTQYF. The CDR3 DNA follows: TGTGCCAGCAGTCGACTAGATACGCAGTATTTT.